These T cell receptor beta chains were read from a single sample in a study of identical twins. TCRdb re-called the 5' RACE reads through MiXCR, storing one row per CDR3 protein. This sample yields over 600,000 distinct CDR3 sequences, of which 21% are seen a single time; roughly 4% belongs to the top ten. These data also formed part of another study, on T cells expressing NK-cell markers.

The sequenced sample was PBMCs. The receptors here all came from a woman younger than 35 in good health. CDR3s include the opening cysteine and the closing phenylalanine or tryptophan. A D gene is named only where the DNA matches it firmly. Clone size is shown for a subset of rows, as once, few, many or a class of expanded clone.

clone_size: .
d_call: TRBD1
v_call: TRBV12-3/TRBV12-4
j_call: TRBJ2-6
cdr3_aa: CASSNLGDRGPGANVLTF
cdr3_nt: TGTGCCAGCAGTAACCTAGGGGACAGGGGCCCTGGGGCCAACGTCCTGACTTTC

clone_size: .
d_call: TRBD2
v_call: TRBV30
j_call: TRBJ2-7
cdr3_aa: CACCGSEQYF
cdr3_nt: TGTGCCTGCTGCGGGAGTGAGCAGTACTTC

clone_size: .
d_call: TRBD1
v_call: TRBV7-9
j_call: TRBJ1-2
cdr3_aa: CASSRTGAPYGYTF
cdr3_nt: TGTGCCAGCAGCCGAACAGGGGCGCCCTATGGCTACACCTTC

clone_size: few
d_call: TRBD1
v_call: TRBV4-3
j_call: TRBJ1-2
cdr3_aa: CASSLEQGVNYGYTF
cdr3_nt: TGCGCCAGCAGCCTAGAACAGGGGGTAAACTATGGCTACACCTTC

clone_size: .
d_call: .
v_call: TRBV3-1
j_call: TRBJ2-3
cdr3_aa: CASSQLRALTDTQYF
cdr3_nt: TGTGCCAGCAGCCAACTGCGGGCCCTCACAGATACGCAGTATTTT

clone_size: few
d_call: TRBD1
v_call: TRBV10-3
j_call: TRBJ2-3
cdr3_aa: CAIGRQGAQTTDTQYF
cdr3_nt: TGTGCCATCGGCAGACAGGGGGCGCAGACCACAGATACGCAGTATTTT

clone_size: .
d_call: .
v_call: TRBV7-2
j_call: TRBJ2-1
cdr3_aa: CASSLLLRESSYNEQFF
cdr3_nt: TGTGCCAGCAGCTTACTCCTGAGGGAGTCCTCCTACAATGAGCAGTTCTTC

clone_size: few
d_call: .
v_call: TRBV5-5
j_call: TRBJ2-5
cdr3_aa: CASSTRGRIQETQYF
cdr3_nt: TGTGCCAGCAGCACACGCGGACGGATCCAAGAGACCCAGTACTTC

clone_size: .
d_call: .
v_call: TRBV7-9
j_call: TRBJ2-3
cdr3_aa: CASSPEEGLDTDTQYF
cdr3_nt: TGTGCCAGCAGCCCCGAGGAGGGGTTGGACACAGATACGCAGTATTTT

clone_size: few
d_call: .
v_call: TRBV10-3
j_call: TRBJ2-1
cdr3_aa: CAISARGEDEQFF
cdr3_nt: TGTGCCATCAGTGCGAGAGGTGAGGATGAGCAGTTCTTC

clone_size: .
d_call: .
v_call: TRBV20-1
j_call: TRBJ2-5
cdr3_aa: CSAVQEYKQNQETQYF
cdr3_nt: TGCAGTGCTGTCCAGGAATACAAACAGAATCAAGAGACCCAGTACTTC

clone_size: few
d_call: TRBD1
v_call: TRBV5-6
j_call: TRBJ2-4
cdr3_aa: CASSFGQGAIQYF
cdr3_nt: TGTGCCAGCAGCTTCGGACAGGGTGCCATTCAGTACTTC

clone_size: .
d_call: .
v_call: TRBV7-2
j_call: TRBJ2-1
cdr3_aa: CASSLGQFF
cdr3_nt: TGTGCCAGCAGCTTAGGGCAGTTCTTC

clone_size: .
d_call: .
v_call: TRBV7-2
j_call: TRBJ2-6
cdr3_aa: CASSKPQVDSGANVLTF
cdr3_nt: TGTGCCAGCAGCAAGCCTCAGGTAGACTCTGGGGCCAACGTCCTGACTTTC

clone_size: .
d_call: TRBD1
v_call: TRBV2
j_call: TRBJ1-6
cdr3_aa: CASTRTGAASPLHF
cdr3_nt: TGTGCCAGCACCCGGACAGGGGCGGCTTCACCCCTCCACTTT

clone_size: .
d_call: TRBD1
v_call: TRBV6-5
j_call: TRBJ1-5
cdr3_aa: CASSLGGTDRDVRNQPQHF
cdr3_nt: TGTGCCAGCAGTTTGGGGGGTACCGACAGGGACGTTCGCAATCAGCCCCAGCATTTT

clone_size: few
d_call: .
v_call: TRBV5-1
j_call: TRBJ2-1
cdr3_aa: CASSLGNRGGYNEQFF
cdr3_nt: TGCGCCAGCAGCTTGGGAAATAGGGGAGGCTACAATGAGCAGTTCTTC

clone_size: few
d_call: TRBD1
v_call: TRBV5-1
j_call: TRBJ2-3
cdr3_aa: CASNQGARTDTQYF
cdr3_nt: TGCGCCAGCAATCAGGGGGCCAGAACAGATACGCAGTATTTT

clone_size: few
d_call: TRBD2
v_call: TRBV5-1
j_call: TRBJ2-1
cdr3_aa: CASTPSSGGYNEQFF
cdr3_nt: TGCGCCAGCACCCCTTCTAGCGGGGGCTACAATGAGCAGTTCTTC

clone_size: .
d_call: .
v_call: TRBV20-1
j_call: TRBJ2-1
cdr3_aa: CSARDRGVYNEQFF
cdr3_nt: TGCAGTGCTAGAGATCGTGGGGTCTACAATGAGCAGTTCTTC

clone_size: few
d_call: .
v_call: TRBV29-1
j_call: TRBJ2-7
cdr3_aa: CSVNRGGRDEQYF
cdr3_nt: TGCAGCGTAAACAGGGGGGGTAGGGACGAGCAGTACTTC

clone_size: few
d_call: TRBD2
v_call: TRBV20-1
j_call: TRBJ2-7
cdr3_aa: CSASELAGVDEQYF
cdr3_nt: TGCAGTGCTTCTGAACTAGCGGGAGTGGATGAGCAGTACTTC

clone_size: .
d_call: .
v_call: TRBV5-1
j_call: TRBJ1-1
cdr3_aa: CASSSTGTLNTEAFF
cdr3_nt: TGCGCCAGCAGCTCGACAGGAACTCTGAACACTGAAGCTTTCTTT

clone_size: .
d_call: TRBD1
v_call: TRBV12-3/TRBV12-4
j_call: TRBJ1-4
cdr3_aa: CASSARDRGKKLFF
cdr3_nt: TGTGCCAGCAGTGCCCGGGACAGGGGTAAAAAACTGTTTTTT

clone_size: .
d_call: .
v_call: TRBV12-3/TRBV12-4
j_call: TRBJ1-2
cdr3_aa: CANSAGPNYGYTF
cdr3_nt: TGTGCCAACTCTGCGGGGCCAAACTATGGCTACACCTTC

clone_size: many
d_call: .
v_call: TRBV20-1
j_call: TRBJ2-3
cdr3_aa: CSATEPRQGGEGQYF
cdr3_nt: TGCAGTGCTACTGAACCAAGACAGGGCGGGGAGGGGCAGTATTTT

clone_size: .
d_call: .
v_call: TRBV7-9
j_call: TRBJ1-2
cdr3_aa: CASSLQAEMGYTF
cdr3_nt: TGTGCCAGCAGCCTCCAGGCCGAGATGGGCTACACCTTC